What follows describes a single TCR beta chain. The entry originates in a study of cytomegalovirus exposure and HLA in healthy donors. Overall study: Earlier sequencing of about 179 million T cells yielded approximately 120 million unique TCR beta sequences.

Trimming stripped 4 bases from V and 2 bases from J, with 15 bases between. Germline V gives CDR1 SNHLY, CDR2 FYNNEI. The CDR3 is 15 residues long. Every donor was a healthy person donating bone marrow. PCR involved 60 Vbeta and 13 Jbeta primers. Sequencing used immunoSEQ multiplex PCR; TCRdb keeps in-frame clones, though not all of them. This table holds 100,000 to 150,000 clones. The specimen sequenced was PBMCs. The TCR originated in a woman in her thirties or forties in good health and CMV-seropositive. The V and J genes are TRBV2 and TRBJ2-7; D is perhaps TRBD2 (6 bases). The CDR3 DNA follows: TGTGCCAGCAGTGCTGGGGGACTTTACACCTACGAGCAGTACTTC. Protein sequence: CASSAGGLYTYEQYF.